The next 32 T cell receptor beta chains were all read from a single sample in a study of post-analysis software for immune sequencing data. Findings and caveats of the study: Among roughly 5 TRBV segments more frequent in patients than controls were TRBV5-6, TRBV5-1 and TRBV20-1.

These receptors have no identified antigens. TCR beta libraries were prepared from cDNA with unique molecular identifiers. TCRdb reprocessed the PCR reads via MiXCR and lists one record per CDR3 protein. This table holds around 770,000 distinct CDR3 sequences, just over 45% found once. The sequencing input was blood. The receptors stem from a girl under 18 with multiple sclerosis.

V is TRBV6-6 and J is TRBJ1-1, with a tentative D call TRBD1 (6 bases). Germline CDR1 reads MNHNY; CDR2 reads SVGAGI (reference sequence). This CDR3 contains 16 residues. Trimming removed 2 bases at V and 3 bases at J, with 16 bases between. The CDR3 spells CASSYDPATGDTEAFF. CDR3 nucleotides: TGTGCCAGCAGTTACGACCCAGCGACAGGAGACACTGAAGCTTTCTTT.

The chain joins TRBV9 to TRBJ2-2; D is undetermined. This CDR3 comprises 15 residues. The V and J ends lost 0 bases and 7 bases respectively, with 13 bases between them. CDR1 and CDR2 (germline): SGDLS, YYNGEE. DNA of the CDR3: TGTGCCAGCAGCGTAGGGTTCAACCTCGGCGGGGAGCTGTTTTTT. This sequence encodes CASSVGFNLGGELFF.

This clonotype has just a few counts. The chain uses TRBV4-3 and TRBJ1-2, with TRBD1 matching over 7 bases. Per the germline V gene, CDR1 is LGHNA and CDR2 is YSLEER. The ends lost 5 bases at V and 5 bases at J; junction bases unmatched: 11. This CDR3 spans 15 amino acids. The CDR3 here is CASSWRDSNVYGYTF. DNA of the CDR3: TGCGCCAGCAGCTGGCGGGACAGCAACGTTTATGGCTACACCTTC.

Worth noting for this clonotype: This may come from a read error, since a much larger clone is one base off. CDR3: CASSLWDTLITEAFF. In DNA, the CDR3 is TGTGCCAGCAGTTTATGGGACACCTTGATCACTGAAGCTTTCTTT. V is TRBV12-3 or TRBV12-4 and J is TRBJ1-1; D is perhaps TRBD1 (6 bases). V dropped 2 bases and J dropped 4 bases, with 14 bases sitting between them. The length of the CDR3 is 15 residues.

The V gene is TRBV28, the J gene TRBJ1-1, with D maybe TRBD1 (6 bases). CDR3 length: 13 residues. Trimming took off 5 bases at V and 6 bases at J, with 13 bases between the two ends. Germline CDR1 reads MDHEN; CDR2 reads SYDVKM. The CDR3, as DNA: TGTGCCAGCAGTGTGCCAGGGGCCCCTGAAGCTTTCTTT. Its translation: CASSVPGAPEAFF.

The J gene is TRBJ2-2, the V gene TRBV9; perhaps TRBD2 as D (5 bases). V lost 2 bases and J lost 4, with 27 bases in between. CDR3 size: 20 residues. Germline V gene data show CDR1 as SGDLS and CDR2 as YYNGEE. The CDR3 region has the DNA TGTGCCAGCAGCGTCAGTCCGCGGCTAGCTGGAGAAGGAGGCACCGGGGAGCTGTTTTTT. Protein sequence: CASSVSPRLAGEGGTGELFF.

This clonotype appeared a few times. The chain combines TRBV29-1 with TRBJ2-1; no clear D gene. Germline V gene data show CDR1 as SQVTM and CDR2 as ANQGSEA. The CDR3 length is 13 residues. The V and J ends lost 0 bases and 7 bases respectively, with 10 bases between them. The CDR3 DNA reads as TGCAGCGTTGAAGATCTTAGACCAAATGAGCAGTTCTTC. This translates into CSVEDLRPNEQFF.

The chain couples TRBV12-5 to TRBJ2-3; D unclear. With 3 bases removed from V and 4 bases from J, the gap between germline ends came to 14 bases. The germline V gene has CDR1 LGHNT and CDR2 FRNRAP. The CDR3 is 15 amino acids. CDR3 sequence reads: CASGFYELPADTQYF. DNA for the CDR3: TGTGCTAGTGGTTTTTACGAGTTACCGGCAGATACGCAGTATTTT.

V and J are TRBV20-1 and TRBJ2-5, with 12 bases lining up with TRBD2. Germline CDR1 is DFQATT and CDR2 is SNEGSKA (reference sequence). V lost 3 bases and J lost 5; bases outside the gene matches: 7. CDR3 size: 15 residues. The CDR3 region is CSARASGRAGETQYF. In nucleotides, the CDR3 is TGCAGTGCTAGGGCTAGCGGGAGGGCCGGTGAGACCCAGTACTTC.

This clonotype showed up many times. This chain joins TRBV9 and TRBJ2-5, with D perhaps TRBD1 or TRBD2 (5 bases each). The CDR3 is made up of 16 amino acids. In germline, CDR1 is SGDLS, CDR2 YYNGEE. The V and J ends lost 0 bases and 5 bases respectively, with 17 bases between them. The CDR3 region is CASSVVGANAGETQYF. In nucleotides, the CDR3 is TGTGCCAGCAGCGTAGTCGGGGCCAATGCTGGGGAGACCCAGTACTTC. The full variable domain, its missing parts supplied by reference TRBV9 and TRBJ2-5, is DSGVTQTPKHLITATGQRVTLRCSPRSGDLSVYWYQQSLDQGLQFLIQYYNGEERAKGNILERFSAQQFPDLHSELNLSSLELGDSALYFCASSVVGANAGETQYFGPGTRLLVL.

A few counts support this clonotype. The chain recombines TRBV10-3 with TRBJ2-7; 9 nucleotides agree with TRBD1. The CDR3 spans 13 residues. In germline, CDR1 is ENHRY, CDR2 SYGVKD. The J segment lost 0 bases and the V segment lost 10 bases, leaving 4 bases of the junction unmatched. CDR3 DNA sequence: TGTGCCACCTCGACAGGGGGCTCCTACGAGCAGTACTTC. Translating it yields CATSTGGSYEQYF.

The rearrangement joins TRBV15 to TRBJ2-1; a possible D gene is TRBD2 (6 bases). Germline CDR1 is LNHNV and CDR2 is YYDKDF (reference sequence). The germline V and J ends were trimmed by 4 bases and 1 base, with 11 bases remaining between them. The CDR3 loop spans 15 amino acids. The CDR3 is CATSNLRESYNEQFF. CDR3 coding DNA: TGTGCCACCAGCAACCTACGGGAGTCCTACAATGAGCAGTTCTTC.

The rearrangement uses TRBV4-1 and TRBJ1-6, with D maybe TRBD1 (6 bases). The CDR3 has 15 residues. Between the trimmed V and J ends, which lost 0 bases and 8 bases, there was a span of 11 bases. Germline CDR1 is MGHRA and CDR2 is YSYEKL. The CDR3 DNA reads as TGCGCCAGCAGCCAAGATCCAGGGGTGGATTCACCCCTCCACTTT. The encoded protein is CASSQDPGVDSPLHF.

This clonotype was detected a few times. This rearrangement joins TRBV4-3 to TRBJ2-1; 9 bases are shared with TRBD2. The trim removed 1 base at V and 4 bases at J, leaving 2 bases unmatched. This CDR3 has 15 amino acids. Germline V gene data show CDR1 as LGHNA and CDR2 as YSLEER. CDR3 sequence reads: CASSQGTSVYNEQFF. DNA for the CDR3: TGCGCCAGCAGCCAAGGGACTAGCGTTTACAATGAGCAGTTCTTC.

This clonotype showed up just a few times. The genes are TRBV29-1 and TRBJ1-2; D perhaps matches TRBD1 (5 bases). From germline, CDR1 is SQVTM and CDR2 ANQGSEA. Trimming left V 1 base short and J 4 bases short, with 19 bases between. This CDR3 spans 16 amino acids. This CDR3 reads CSVEVNSRSGGYGYTF. The CDR3 DNA reads as TGCAGCGTTGAAGTCAACTCAAGGTCCGGGGGCTATGGCTACACCTTC.

The chain joins TRBV20-1 to TRBJ2-1, with 12 bases aligning to TRBD2. The CDR3 covers 14 residues. The germline V gene has CDR1 DFQATT and CDR2 SNEGSKA (reference sequence). J was trimmed by 10 bases and V by 0 bases; bases with no gene match: 4. Here the CDR3 reads CSARDLGTSGEQFF. The DNA for the CDR3 is TGCAGTGCTAGAGATCTAGGGACTAGCGGGGAGCAGTTCTTC.

Comment on this clonotype: This clone may be a read error of a much larger clone one base away. This rearrangement joins TRBV20-1 to TRBJ2-3; D is perhaps TRBD1 (5 bases). V was cut by 0 bases and J by 2 bases, with 12 bases left in between. Germline-derived CDR1 and CDR2 are DFQATT and SNEGSKA (reference sequence). This CDR3 has 15 residues. The CDR3 DNA reads as TGCAGTGCTAGAGATCTGGACACCAACACAGATACGCAGTATTTT. Translated, it gives CSARDLDTNTDTQYF.

Only a few counts were recorded for this clonotype. The gene calls are TRBV7-9 and TRBJ2-1; 12 nucleotides match TRBD2. CDR3 length: 16 residues. V trimming: 4 bases; J trimming: 4 bases; junction bases outside the gene matches: 5. In germline, CDR1 is SEHNR, CDR2 FQNEAQ (reference sequence). CDR3 bases: TGTGCCAGCAGCTCGACTAGCGGGAGTCGGTACAATGAGCAGTTCTTC. It specifies CASSSTSGSRYNEQFF.

V usage is TRBV7-9 and J usage is TRBJ1-2; 8 bases align to TRBD1. Per germline, CDR1 SEHNR and CDR2 FQNEAQ (reference sequence). The length of the CDR3 is 18 residues. Unmatched junction bases numbered 14, after V lost 5 bases and J lost 0 bases. CDR3 nucleotide sequence: TGTGCCAGCAGCCCCCGCCCGGACCGACAGGGGTCTAACTATGGCTACACCTTC. As protein: CASSPRPDRQGSNYGYTF.

In this sample, this clonotype turned up a few times. The chain couples TRBV20-1 to TRBJ2-1, with D unresolved. Trimming shortened V by 0 bases and J by 7 bases, and 13 bases separated the two germline ends. The CDR3 sequence is 14 residues long. The germline CDR1 and CDR2 sequences are DFQATT and SNEGSKA (reference sequence). As DNA, the CDR3 is TGCAGTGCTAGAGATGGAAGGTCTGCGAATGAGCAGTTCTTC. Amino acid sequence: CSARDGRSANEQFF.

This clonotype was picked up a small number of times. V gene TRBV5-1 combines with J gene TRBJ2-4; D may be TRBD1 (6 bases). CDR3 size: 17 residues. V lost 1 base and J lost 3, with 17 bases in between. Germline assignment: CDR1 SGHRS and CDR2 YFSETQ. The CDR3 is CASSLIGQPVDKNIQYF. The CDR3 bases are TGCGCCAGCAGCTTGATCGGACAGCCCGTTGACAAAAACATTCAGTACTTC.

This chain uses TRBV4-2 with TRBJ2-3, with 11 bases that match TRBD2. From germline, CDR1 is LGHNA and CDR2 YNFKEQ. The CDR3 is 21 residues long. V gave up 0 bases and J gave up 0 bases; unmatched junction bases: 14. This CDR3 reads CASSQEVMFLGTSGSTDTQYF. CDR3 in DNA: TGTGCCAGCAGCCAAGAAGTCATGTTTCTCGGGACTAGCGGTAGCACAGATACGCAGTATTTT.

This clonotype was detected a few times. The CDR3: CSVGAQREGSTDTQYF. The CDR3, as DNA: TGCAGCGTTGGAGCCCAACGGGAGGGAAGCACAGATACGCAGTATTTT. V is TRBV29-1 and J is TRBJ2-3; TRBD2 agrees at 8 bases. This CDR3 comprises 16 residues. The J segment lost 0 bases and the V segment lost 4 bases, leaving 9 bases of the junction unmatched. CDR1 is SQVTM, CDR2 ANQGSEA, per germline.

This clonotype was observed a few times. The junction does not match germline at one end; this may be a read error. The chain couples TRBV2 to TRBJ2-7; no clear D. CDR3 length: 11 amino acids. Germline V lookup: CDR1 SNHLY, CDR2 FYNNEI. The CDR3 region is CARSEEVEQYF. Here the CDR3 DNA reads TGTGCCCGCAGTGAAGAAGTCGAGCAGTACTTC.

V is TRBV12-3 or TRBV12-4 and J is TRBJ1-1, with 9 bases lining up with TRBD1. The length of the CDR3 is 14 residues. The J segment lost 5 bases and the V segment lost 8 bases, leaving 9 bases of the junction unmatched. The CDR3 here is CASGGGDRATEAFF. DNA for the CDR3: TGTGCCAGCGGGGGAGGGGACAGGGCTACTGAAGCTTTCTTT.

This clonotype was observed a handful of times. This chain uses TRBV29-1 with TRBJ2-1, with 9 bases lining up with TRBD1. The V segment lost 2 bases and the J segment 8 bases; nucleotides outside the gene matches: 7. Germline CDR1 SQVTM, CDR2 ANQGSEA. The CDR3 loop spans 14 amino acids. CDR3 in amino acids: CSVEWDRVIDEQFF. In DNA form, the CDR3 reads TGCAGCGTTGAATGGGACAGGGTAATTGATGAGCAGTTCTTC.

The V gene is TRBV10-3, the J gene TRBJ1-1; 7 nucleotides line up with TRBD1. CDR3 length equals 16 residues. Germline CDR1 ENHRY, CDR2 SYGVKD. The trim removed 0 bases at V and 1 base at J, leaving 5 bases unmatched. The CDR3 coding sequence is TGTGCCATCAGTGAGTCGGAGGGACAGACGAACACTGAAGCTTTCTTT. It is translated as CAISESEGQTNTEAFF.

This clonotype was counted a few times. The V gene is TRBV3-1, the J gene TRBJ2-5; 10 nucleotides agree with TRBD2. This CDR3 has 13 residues. J gave up 12 bases and V 0 bases, and 4 bases lay outside the gene matches. Per germline, CDR1 LGHDT and CDR2 YNNKEL (reference sequence). CDR3 residues: CASSQDLSGREYF. DNA of the CDR3: TGTGCCAGCAGCCAAGATCTGAGCGGGAGGGAGTACTTC.

The chain recombines TRBV6-5 with TRBJ2-5, with unresolved D. This CDR3 is 14 amino acids long. Germline lookup yields CDR1 MNHEY and CDR2 SVGAGI. The ends were cut back, 0 bases at V and 4 bases at J, with 9 bases in the middle. CDR3 region: CASSYSNFGETQYF. The CDR3 DNA sequence: TGTGCCAGCAGTTACTCGAACTTCGGAGAGACCCAGTACTTC.

J is TRBJ2-5 and V is TRBV7-2; TRBD1 matches at 7 bases. With the DNA end fitting TRBJ2-7 better, the J assignment may be wrong. The CDR3 is 15 residues long. Germline CDR1 and CDR2: SGHTA and FQGNSA. CDR3 region: CASSPYQGVSYEQYF. The CDR3 DNA follows: TGTGCCAGCAGCCCATACCAGGGGGTAAGCTACGAGCAGTACTTC.

This clonotype showed up just a few times. This chain links TRBV4-3 with TRBJ2-7; D might be TRBD1 (5 bases). Germline CDR1 reads LGHNA; CDR2 reads YSLEER. The ends were cut back, 4 bases at V and 5 bases at J, with 15 bases in the middle. The CDR3 has 14 residues. The CDR3 sequence: CASSLGAGYNEQYF. The CDR3 region has the DNA TGCGCCAGCAGCCTAGGGGCAGGGTACAACGAGCAGTACTTC.

This clonotype was detected a few times. This rearrangement joins TRBV7-2 to TRBJ2-5; 7 bases agree with TRBD1. Losses at the gene ends were 3 bases for V and 6 bases for J; bases not matched to a gene: 7. Germline V lookup: CDR1 SGHTA, CDR2 FQGNSA. The CDR3 consists of 14 residues. The CDR3 DNA sequence: TGTGCCAGCAGCTTTGACAGGGCGGTAAAGACCCAGTACTTC. Residues: CASSFDRAVKTQYF.